A single sample is the source of the 15 T cell receptor beta chains below, sequenced in a study of T-cell memory formation after mild COVID-19. TCRdb analysed the 5' RACE reads with MiXCR anew, one entry per CDR3 protein. The sample carries under 200,000 distinct CDR3 sequences, roughly 11% recorded once. The specimen was PBMCs or a T cell subset sorted from them (not recorded which). Source of these receptors: a man aged 18 to 35 who had mild COVID-19 (a few samples of this study predate the infection). Cell type and time point are not known.

The chain uses TRBV12-3 or TRBV12-4 and TRBJ2-7; TRBD2 matches 8 bases. V lost 6 bases to trimming and J lost 2 bases; unmatched junction nucleotides: 3. This CDR3 has 13 amino acids. The CDR3 loop is CASRLAATYEQYF. CDR3 DNA: TGTGCCAGCAGACTAGCGGCCACCTACGAGCAGTACTTC.

The chain employs TRBV15 and TRBJ1-5, with D possibly TRBD1 on 6 matching bases. This CDR3 is built from 16 residues. V lost 0 bases to trimming and J lost 6 bases, with 15 bases between them. The V gene's germline CDR1 is LNHNV and CDR2 YYDKDF (reference sequence). The CDR3 DNA reads as TGTGCCACCAGCAGAGAATCACAGGGATCACCTCAGCCCCAGCATTTT. Amino acids: CATSRESQGSPQPQHF.

The chain combines TRBV20-1 with TRBJ1-1; 7 nucleotides agree with TRBD1. V shed 6 bases, J shed 2 bases, and the junction held 6 bases outside the gene matches. Germline CDR1 and CDR2: DFQATT and SNEGSKA (reference sequence). The CDR3 extends over 13 amino acids. DNA for the CDR3: TGCAGTGCCCAGACAGGGATTAACACTGAAGCTTTCTTT. Translation: CSAQTGINTEAFF.

This clonotype was counted only a few times. CDR3 sequence (DNA): TGTGCCAGCAGCCAAGGACAGGGGTATCCAGATACGCAGTATTTT. Translation gives CASSQGQGYPDTQYF. The genes are TRBV3-1 and TRBJ2-3; 8 bases agree with TRBD1. The CDR3 consists of 15 residues. Germline V lookup: CDR1 LGHDT, CDR2 YNNKEL (reference sequence). V was clipped by 1 base and J by 4 bases; unmatched bases: 4.

The chain has TRBV12-3 or TRBV12-4 and TRBJ1-2; D gene unclear. The ends were cut back, 3 bases at V and 2 bases at J, with 7 bases in the middle. This CDR3 has 13 residues. The CDR3 spells CASSLQVNYGYTF. The CDR3 DNA sequence: TGTGCCAGCAGTTTGCAGGTGAACTATGGCTACACCTTC.

This clonotype has just a few counts. V is TRBV6-5 and J is TRBJ1-2, with unresolved D. CDR1 and CDR2 from the germline V gene are MNHEY and SVGAGI. The CDR3 is made up of 14 amino acids. The ends were cut back, 0 bases at V and 7 bases at J, with 12 bases in the middle. DNA of the CDR3: TGTGCCAGCAGTTACTCATGGGGAGTAGGTGGCTACACCTTC. Encoded protein: CASSYSWGVGGYTF.

The sample holds a few counts of this clonotype. The chain links TRBV5-1 to TRBJ2-1; 9 bases map to TRBD1. Germline CDR1 reads SGHRS; CDR2 reads YFSETQ. Trimming at V came to 2 bases and at J to 6 bases, leaving 3 bases not matched to a gene. The CDR3 contains 14 residues. The CDR3 region is CASSFGTGSNEQFF. The CDR3 nucleotides are TGCGCCAGCAGCTTCGGGACAGGGAGCAATGAGCAGTTCTTC.

The chain couples TRBV5-1 to TRBJ2-3; TRBD1 or TRBD2 may be the D gene (5 bases each). Germline lookup yields CDR1 SGHRS and CDR2 YFSETQ. Trimming left V 4 bases short and J 0 bases short, with 12 bases between. The CDR3 is 15 amino acids. The CDR3 sequence: CASSAGTGSTDTQYF. CDR3 DNA: TGCGCCAGCAGCGCCGGGACCGGCAGCACAGATACGCAGTATTTT.

V is TRBV5-1 and J is TRBJ2-3, with unresolved D. Germline-derived CDR1 and CDR2 are SGHRS and YFSETQ. This CDR3 region has 14 residues. With 6 bases removed from V and 4 bases from J, the gap between germline ends came to 15 bases. The CDR3 DNA follows: TGCGCCAGCACTCAGGCCCAGAGTGCAGATACGCAGTATTTT. Protein product: CASTQAQSADTQYF.

The chain combines TRBV9 with TRBJ2-7, with D possibly being TRBD1 or TRBD2 (5 bases each). V lost 0 bases to trimming and J lost 3 bases, with 19 bases between them. The CDR3 contains 17 residues. Germline CDR1 and CDR2: SGDLS and YYNGEE. The DNA for the CDR3 is TGTGCCAGCAGCGTAGGGGCTACGAGGGGCGTTAGCTACGAGCAGTACTTC. Translated: CASSVGATRGVSYEQYF.

This chain uses TRBV7-2 with TRBJ1-3, with no clear D. CDR3 length equals 14 residues. Trimming took 3 bases from V and 0 from J, leaving 6 bases between them. Germline-derived CDR1 and CDR2 are SGHTA and FQGNSA. The CDR3 sequence: CASSFRDSGNTIYF. For the CDR3, the DNA is TGTGCCAGCAGCTTCCGGGACTCTGGAAACACCATATATTTT.

The chain combines TRBV4-3 with TRBJ1-2, with 7 bases matching TRBD1. This CDR3 spans 17 amino acids. With V trimmed by 4 bases and J by 1 base, 12 bases remained unmatched. Germline values: CDR1 LGHNA, CDR2 YSLEER. This chain's CDR3 is CASSRYQGDSINYGYTF. Here the CDR3 DNA reads TGCGCCAGCAGCCGGTACCAGGGGGACAGCATTAACTATGGCTACACCTTC.

This clonotype was picked up a small number of times. The chain combines TRBV5-8 with TRBJ2-7, with 8 bases that match TRBD1. Unmatched junction bases numbered 10, after V lost 5 bases and J lost 3 bases. CDR1 is SGHTS, CDR2 YDEGEE, per germline. This CDR3 comprises 15 residues. The CDR3 DNA is TGTGCCAGCAGTCTTGACAGGGGTCTTATCTACGAGCAGTACTTC. This translates into CASSLDRGLIYEQYF. The full variable domain, rest sourced from reference TRBV5-8 and TRBJ2-7, is EAGVTQSPTHLIKTRGQQATLRCSPISGHTSVYWYQQALGLGLQFLLWYDEGEERNRGNFPPRFSGRQFPNYSSELNVNALELEDSALYLCASSLDRGLIYEQYFGPGTRLTVT.

This rearrangement joins TRBV7-2 to TRBJ2-7; no clear D gene. Trimming pared 0 bases from V and 2 bases from J, leaving 8 bases between. CDR3 length: 14 amino acids. Germline V gene lookup returns CDR1 SGHTA and CDR2 FQGNSA. The CDR3: CASSLAGLTYEQYF. DNA for the CDR3: TGTGCCAGCAGCTTAGCAGGATTAACCTACGAGCAGTACTTC.

This clonotype was seen more than once but under ten times. The CDR3 region is CASRGEPDTQYF. The CDR3 DNA sequence: TGTGCCTCACGGGGGGAGCCAGATACGCAGTATTTT. The chain joins TRBV10-3 to TRBJ2-3; 7 nucleotides align to TRBD2. Trimming cost V 11 bases and J 4 bases; bases outside gene matches: 6. Germline V gene data show CDR1 as ENHRY and CDR2 as SYGVKD. The CDR3 covers 12 residues.